These T cell receptor beta chains were read from a single sample in a study of T cell responses to AZD1222 COVID-19 vaccine. TCRdb's table, derived via immunoSEQ multiplex PCR, lists solely in-frame clones and lacks some. The table shows 80,000 to 100,000 clones, with more than 90% occurring only once. The sequences come from peripheral blood, collected on day 0 of AZD1222 vaccination. The receptors originated from an adult in good health. The CDR3 runs from the conserved cysteine through the conserved F or W. The D gene is left open where the match is weak. Only part of the rows carry a size: once, few, many, or a class if the clone is expanded.

D,V,J,size,DNA,CDR3
.,TRBV12-2,TRBJ2-3,.,TGTGCAAGTCGCTTAGCGAGGGGACTCTCTTGCACAGATACGCAGTATTTT,CASRLARGLSCTDTQYF
.,TRBV19,TRBJ1-1,.,TGTGCCAGTAGTATCGGGGGGACCGGGGCTGAAGCTTTCTTT,CASSIGGTGAEAFF
.,TRBV5-1,TRBJ1-1,.,TGCGCCAGCAGCTTTTCAGGGGCATCAAACACTGAAGCTTTCTTT,CASSFSGASNTEAFF
TRBD1,TRBV25-1,TRBJ1-6,.,TGTGCCAGCAGCTCCATTAAAGGGACAGGGGGCAATTCACCCCTCCACTTT,CASSSIKGTGGNSPLHF
.,TRBV21-1,TRBJ1-1,.,TGTGCCAGCAGCAAAGTTGGGACTGAAGCTTTCTTT,CASSKVGTEAFF
.,TRBV5-4,TRBJ1-2,.,TGTGCCAGCAGCTTGGAGGTAGGGAGCTATGGCTACACCTTC,CASSLEVGSYGYTF
TRBD1,TRBV7-9,TRBJ1-4,once,TGTGCCAGCAGCTTGGCCGGGACAGGGTCCGAAAAACTGTTTTTT,CASSLAGTGSEKLFF
TRBD2,TRBV9,TRBJ2-2,.,TGTGCCAGCAGCGTAGACGGGAGGGCCGGGGAGCTGTTTTTT,CASSVDGRAGELFF
TRBD1,TRBV29-1,TRBJ2-5,.,TGCAGCGTTGGAAAGGGACAGTCCCAAGAGACCCAGTACTTC,CSVGKGQSQETQYF
.,TRBV5-6,TRBJ1-3,.,TGTGCCAGCAGGCCCATAGGAAACACCATATATTTT,CASRPIGNTIYF
.,TRBV28,TRBJ1-4,.,TGTGCCAGCAGTTTGGGTCAGGTGGAGGAAAAACTGTTTTTT,CASSLGQVEEKLFF
.,TRBV19,TRBJ2-3,.,TGTGCCAGTAGTATAGGGTTTGGGCGTTCGGTAGATACGCAGTATTTT,CASSIGFGRSVDTQYF
.,TRBV7-2,TRBJ1-5,once,TGTGCCAGCAGCTTGGGGGAGGGGAATTTTAAGGGTCAGCCCCAGCATTTT,CASSLGEGNFKGQPQHF
.,TRBV24-1,TRBJ2-3,.,TGTGCCACCAGTGATTTGATGGGAAGCACAGATACGCAGTATTTT,CATSDLMGSTDTQYF
.,TRBV28,TRBJ2-7,.,TGTGCCAGCAGTTTACTGACACAGTTTCAGTACTTC,CASSLLTQFQYF
.,TRBV11-2,TRBJ2-1,.,TGTGCCAGCAGCCCCGTCTCCAGCTCCTACAATGAGCAGTTCTTC,CASSPVSSSYNEQFF
.,TRBV4-1,TRBJ2-2,.,TGCGCCAGCAGCCAAGACATAGGGGGGGCTGCCATGGAGCTGTTTTTT,CASSQDIGGAAMELFF
.,TRBV4-1,TRBJ1-1,.,TGCGCCAGCAGCCCTAGCGTCCGACAGGCCCAGGGGTGGTGGAACACTGAAGCTTTCTTT,CASSPSVRQAQGWWNTEAFF
TRBD2,TRBV10-3,TRBJ2-2,.,TGTGCCATCAAGCGGGGCGAGGTGACCGGGGAGCTGTTTTTT,CAIKRGEVTGELFF
.,TRBV7-3,TRBJ2-1,.,TGTGCCAGCAGCTTTAATGCGGGGGAGCAGTTCTTC,CASSFNAGEQFF
TRBD1,TRBV5-1,TRBJ1-6,once,TGCGCCAGCAGCTTAGGACAGGGGCGGGGATCACCCCTCCACTTT,CASSLGQGRGSPLHF
.,TRBV11-3,TRBJ2-7,once,TGTGCCAGCAGCCGGCCGGGGTCCGAGCAGTACTTC,CASSRPGSEQYF
.,TRBV5-1,TRBJ1-2,.,TGCGCCAGCAGCTTGGATGGCAGTGCCTATGGCTACACCTTC,CASSLDGSAYGYTF
TRBD2,TRBV7-6,TRBJ2-3,.,TGTGCCAGCACCCCGGGGGGGCTGAGCACAGATACGCAGTATTTT,CASTPGGLSTDTQYF
.,TRBV12-1,TRBJ2-7,.,TGTGCCAGCAGCCTCCCAGGGACTAGCGGGAGTATGTACGAGCAGTACTTC,CASSLPGTSGSMYEQYF
.,TRBV15,TRBJ2-7,.,TGTGCCACCAGCAGAGGCAGGTGGGACTACGAGCAGTACTTC,CATSRGRWDYEQYF
.,TRBV5-1,TRBJ1-1,.,TGCGCCAGCAGCTTGGCCGGTAATGCACCTGAAGCTTTCTTT,CASSLAGNAPEAFF
.,TRBV7-2,TRBJ1-5,.,TGTGCCAGCAGCTTAGGTGGGCCCCAGCATTTT,CASSLGGPQHF
.,TRBV29-1,TRBJ1-1,.,TGCAGCGTTGTGGGTTTGGTCAGCCAGCATCGAGCTTTCTTT,CSVVGLVSQHRAFF
.,TRBV5-8,TRBJ2-6,.,TGTGCCAGCAGCTTGGTAACTGGGGCCAACGTCCTGACTTTC,CASSLVTGANVLTF
.,TRBV27,TRBJ2-3,.,TGTGCCAGCAGCCGCCCGGCGTATGCAGATACGCAGTATTTT,CASSRPAYADTQYF
.,TRBV12-5,TRBJ1-1,.,TGTGCTAGTGGTTTGGTAAAACAGGGAGGCACTGAAGCTTTCTTT,CASGLVKQGGTEAFF
.,TRBV3-1/TRBV3-2,TRBJ2-1,.,TGTGCCAGCAGTCAAGGTAATGAGCAGTTCTTC,CASSQGNEQFF
.,TRBV6-5,TRBJ1-1,.,TGTGCCAGCAAACCAGGGCGTAACACTGAAGCTTTCTTT,CASKPGRNTEAFF
.,TRBV5-5,TRBJ1-1,.,TGTGCCAGCAGCTCCAATACAGGGAACACTGAAGCTTTCTTT,CASSSNTGNTEAFF
.,TRBV7-9,TRBJ1-1,.,TGTGCCAGCGGTAATATGGGACACCAGAACACTGAAGCTTTCTTT,CASGNMGHQNTEAFF
.,TRBV6-5,TRBJ2-1,.,TGTGCCAGCAGTTCAGTCTCCGAGAATGAGCAGTTCTTC,CASSSVSENEQFF
TRBD1,TRBV15,TRBJ2-1,.,TGTGCCACCAGCAGAGATTTGGCAGGGGGCGGTGAGCAGTTCTTC,CATSRDLAGGGEQFF
.,TRBV6-1,TRBJ1-5,.,TGTGCCAGCAGTGAAGAACAGGGCCGTCAGCCCCAGCATTTT,CASSEEQGRQPQHF
.,TRBV5-1,TRBJ1-2,few,TGCGCCAGCAGCGTGGGACAAGACACTGGCTACACCTTC,CASSVGQDTGYTF
TRBD1,TRBV7-9,TRBJ1-2,once,TGTGCCAGCAGCTCATTACAGGGGGCGAATGGCTACACCTTC,CASSSLQGANGYTF
.,TRBV29-1,TRBJ2-6,.,TGCAGCGTCTACAGGGACTCTGGGGCCAACGTCCTGACTTTC,CSVYRDSGANVLTF
.,TRBV15,TRBJ1-5,.,TGTGCCACCAGCAAACAGGGACATCAGCCCCAGCATTTT,CATSKQGHQPQHF
.,TRBV28,TRBJ2-6,.,TGTGCCAGCAGTATCCGACAGTCGACTGGGGCCAACGTCCTGACTTTC,CASSIRQSTGANVLTF
TRBD2,TRBV4-1,TRBJ2-3,.,TGCGCCAGCAGCGAGACTAGCGTGCGAGATACGCAGTATTTT,CASSETSVRDTQYF
.,TRBV29-1,TRBJ2-1,.,TGCAGCGTTGATGTGGACATCCAGCTTTACAATGAGCAGTTCTTC,CSVDVDIQLYNEQFF
TRBD1,TRBV7-8,TRBJ1-5,.,TGTGCCAGCAGCTCGGACAGGTCGGGCAATCAGCCCCAGCATTTT,CASSSDRSGNQPQHF
.,TRBV6-5,TRBJ2-5,.,TGTGCCAGCAGCCACCCCAGCCACCAAGAGACCCAGTACTTC,CASSHPSHQETQYF